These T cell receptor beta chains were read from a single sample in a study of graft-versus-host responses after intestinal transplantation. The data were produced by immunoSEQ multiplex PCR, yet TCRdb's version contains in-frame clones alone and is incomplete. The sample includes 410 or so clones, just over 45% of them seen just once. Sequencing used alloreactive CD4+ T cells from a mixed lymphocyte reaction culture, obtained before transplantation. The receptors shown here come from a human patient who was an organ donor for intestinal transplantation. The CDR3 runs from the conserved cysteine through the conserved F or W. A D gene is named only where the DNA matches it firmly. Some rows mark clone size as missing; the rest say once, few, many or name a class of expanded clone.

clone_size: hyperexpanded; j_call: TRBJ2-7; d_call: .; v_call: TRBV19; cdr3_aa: CATRPNGAYEQYF; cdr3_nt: TGTGCCACCAGGCCCAACGGGGCCTACGAGCAGTACTTC
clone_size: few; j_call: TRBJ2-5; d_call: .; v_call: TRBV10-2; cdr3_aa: CASSHGSIGTQYF; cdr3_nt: TGCGCCAGCAGCCACGGGTCAATTGGGACCCAGTACTTC
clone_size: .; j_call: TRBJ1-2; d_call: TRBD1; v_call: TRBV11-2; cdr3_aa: CASSLDRELSGYTF; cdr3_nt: TGTGCCAGCAGCCTGGACAGGGAGCTTTCTGGCTACACCTTC
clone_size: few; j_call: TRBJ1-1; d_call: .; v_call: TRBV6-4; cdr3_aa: CASSPGNENTEAFF; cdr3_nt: TGTGCCAGCAGCCCGGGGAATGAGAACACTGAAGCTTTCTTT
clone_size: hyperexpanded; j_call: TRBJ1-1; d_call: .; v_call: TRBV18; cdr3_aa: CASSPWGDTFYTEAFF; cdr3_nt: TGTGCCAGCTCACCCTGGGGGGACACCTTCTACACTGAAGCTTTCTTT
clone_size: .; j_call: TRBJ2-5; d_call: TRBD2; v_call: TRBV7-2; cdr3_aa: CASSRGLAKETQYF; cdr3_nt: TGTGCCAGCAGCCGAGGACTAGCGAAAGAGACCCAGTACTTC
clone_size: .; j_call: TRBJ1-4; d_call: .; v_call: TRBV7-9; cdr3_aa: CASSVNEKLFF; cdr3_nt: TGTGCCAGCAGCGTGAATGAAAAACTGTTTTTT
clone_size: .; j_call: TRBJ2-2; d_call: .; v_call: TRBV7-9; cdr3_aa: CASSLSLSGGTGELFF; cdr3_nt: TGTGCCAGCAGCTTAAGTCTAAGCGGAGGCACCGGGGAGCTGTTTTTT
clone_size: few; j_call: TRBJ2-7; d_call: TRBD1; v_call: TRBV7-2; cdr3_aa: CASSSRGTGSSDEQYF; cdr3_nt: TGTGCCAGCAGCTCGAGGGGGACAGGAAGTTCCGACGAGCAGTACTTC
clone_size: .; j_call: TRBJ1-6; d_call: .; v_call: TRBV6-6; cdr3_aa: CASSYQGRDSPLHF; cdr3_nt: TGTGCCAGCAGTTACCAGGGAAGGGATTCACCCCTCCACTTT